Presented here are 5 T cell receptor beta chains from one specimen sequenced in a study of chemoradiotherapy in HPV16-positive cancers. Profiling relied on immunoSEQ multiplex PCR, and the TCRdb table lists in-frame clones only, not all of them. In the table there are roughly 28,000 clones, approximately 84% of which are singletons. The sample here was blood, taken from a patient who underwent chemoradiotherapy. The receptors shown here come from a human donor with HPV-associated anogenital cancer.

The chain links TRBV4-1 to TRBJ1-4; 7 positions agree with TRBD1. CDR3 length: 15 residues. The V gene end was trimmed by 5 bases and the J gene end by 2 bases; junction bases not matched to a gene: 5. Germline V gene data show CDR1 as MGHRA and CDR2 as YSYEKL. The CDR3 sequence is CASSSPGQTNEKLFF. In DNA form, the CDR3 reads TGCGCCAGCAGCTCTCCGGGACAGACTAATGAAAAACTGTTTTTT.

The chain links TRBV4-2 to TRBJ1-2; the D gene is possibly TRBD1 (6 bases). Deletions cut 3 bases from V and 5 bases from J, with 13 bases between. The CDR3 is 14 amino acids. CDR1 is LGHNA and CDR2 is YNFKEQ in the germline V gene. The CDR3 DNA reads TGTGCCAGCAGCCATGGGGACACCCCTTATGGCTACACCTTC. Translating gives CASSHGDTPYGYTF.

This clone appeared once. The rearrangement links TRBV5-1 to TRBJ2-1; 12 nucleotides line up with TRBD1. Germline trimming cut 0 bases from V and 8 bases from J; bases unmatched to any gene: 3. Germline loops: CDR1 SGHRS, CDR2 YFSETQ. The CDR3 runs 15 residues. CDR3 in amino acids: CASSLAGTGGDEQFF. CDR3 DNA sequence: TGCGCCAGCAGCTTGGCAGGGACAGGGGGCGATGAGCAGTTCTTC.

In DNA form, the CDR3 reads TGTGCCAGCAGCTTAGGAGGAGTTAATAACTATGGCTACACCTTC. Protein: CASSLGGVNNYGYTF. The chain combines TRBV5-4 with TRBJ1-2; no clear D gene. V was cut by 2 bases and J by 1 base, with 12 bases left in between. Germline V gives CDR1 SGHNT, CDR2 YYREEE (reference sequence). This CDR3 contains 15 residues. Using reference TRBV5-4 and TRBJ1-2 for the parts outside the CDR3, the full variable domain is ETGVTQSPTHLIKTRGQQVTLRCSSQSGHNTVSWYQQALGQGPQFIFQYYREEENGRGNFPPRFSGLQFPNYSSELNVNALELDDSALYLCASSLGGVNNYGYTFGSGTRLTVV.

The V gene is TRBV11-2, the J gene TRBJ2-2, with D hard to call. V lost 3 bases to trimming and J lost 4 bases, with 9 bases between them. CDR1 is SGHAT, CDR2 FQNNGV, per germline. The CDR3 length is 14 residues. The DNA for the CDR3 is TGTGCCAGCAGCTTGGACCGCCCCACCGGGGAGCTGTTTTTT. Protein: CASSLDRPTGELFF.